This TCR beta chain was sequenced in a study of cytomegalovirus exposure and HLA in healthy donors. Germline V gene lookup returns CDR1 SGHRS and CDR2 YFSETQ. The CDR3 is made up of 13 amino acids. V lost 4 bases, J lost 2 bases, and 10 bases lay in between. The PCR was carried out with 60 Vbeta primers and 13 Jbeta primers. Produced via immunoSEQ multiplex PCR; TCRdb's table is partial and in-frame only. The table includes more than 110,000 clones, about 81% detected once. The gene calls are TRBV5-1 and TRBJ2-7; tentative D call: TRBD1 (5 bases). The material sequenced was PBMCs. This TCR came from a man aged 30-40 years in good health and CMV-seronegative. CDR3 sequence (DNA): TGCGCCAGCAGCGCAGGACACACCTACGAGCAGTACTTC. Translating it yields CASSAGHTYEQYF.